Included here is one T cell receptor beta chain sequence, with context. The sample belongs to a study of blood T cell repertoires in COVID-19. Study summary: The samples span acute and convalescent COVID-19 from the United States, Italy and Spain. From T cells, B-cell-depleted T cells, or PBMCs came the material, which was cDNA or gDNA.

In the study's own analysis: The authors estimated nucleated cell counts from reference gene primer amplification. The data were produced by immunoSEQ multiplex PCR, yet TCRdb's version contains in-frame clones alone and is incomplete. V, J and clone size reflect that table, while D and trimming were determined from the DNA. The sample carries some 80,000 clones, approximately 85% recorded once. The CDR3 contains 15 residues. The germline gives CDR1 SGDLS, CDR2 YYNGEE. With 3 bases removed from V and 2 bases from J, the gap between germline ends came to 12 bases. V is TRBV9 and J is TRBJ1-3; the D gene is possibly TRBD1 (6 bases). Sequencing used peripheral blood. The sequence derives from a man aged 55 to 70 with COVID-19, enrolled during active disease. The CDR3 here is CASSARGQTGNTIYF. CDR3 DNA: TGTGCCAGCAGCGCACGAGGACAGACTGGAAACACCATATATTTT.